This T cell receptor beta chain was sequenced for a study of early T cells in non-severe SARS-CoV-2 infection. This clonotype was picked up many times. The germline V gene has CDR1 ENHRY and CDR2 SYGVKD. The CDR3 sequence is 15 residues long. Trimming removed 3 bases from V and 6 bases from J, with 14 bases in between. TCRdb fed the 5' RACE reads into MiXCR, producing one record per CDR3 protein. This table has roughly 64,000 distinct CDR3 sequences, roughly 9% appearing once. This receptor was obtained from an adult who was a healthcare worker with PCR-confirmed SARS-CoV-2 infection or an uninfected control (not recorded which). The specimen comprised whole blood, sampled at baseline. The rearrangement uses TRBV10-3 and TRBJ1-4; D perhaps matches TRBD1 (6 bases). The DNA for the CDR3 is TGTGCCATCAGTGATAGCCGGGGGCATGATGAAAAACTGTTTTTT. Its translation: CAISDSRGHDEKLFF.